This TCR beta chain derives from a study of identical twins. Findings and limits, study-wide: It was possible that invariant MAIT and iNKT cells partly confounded the zero-insertion analyses.

In TCRdb, the 5' RACE reads were re-called with MiXCR into one record per CDR3 protein. There are 1.5 million or so distinct CDR3 sequences in the sample; more than 30% occur only once, and around 0.25% lies in the top ten. Regarding this clonotype: The antigen is unknown.

Each donor (without exception) was a healthy Caucasian. The CDR3 runs to 17 residues. Trimming took off 2 bases at V and 0 bases at J, with 13 bases between the two ends. CDR1 is MGHDK, CDR2 SYGVNS, per germline. The gene calls are TRBV25-1 and TRBJ1-4; TRBD1 is a possible D gene (6 bases). Sample: cord blood. The sequence was collected from a newborn girl in good health. The CDR3 nucleotides are TGTGCCAGCAGTGAACTAAAAGGACAGCCAACTAATGAAAAACTGTTTTTT. Protein sequence: CASSELKGQPTNEKLFF.